The rows below give T cell receptor beta chains drawn from one sample of a study of CD8+ T cells in alopecia areata. TCRdb keeps only in-frame clones here, not all; method: immunoSEQ multiplex PCR. This table has 70,000 to 95,000 clones, about 53% appearing once. The sequencing sample was made of NKG2D-high CD8+ T cells sorted from blood. The receptors stem from a human donor with alopecia areata. CDR3s include the opening cysteine and the closing phenylalanine or tryptophan. D genes are given only for firm matches. Part of the rows lack a size; the others show once, few, many or a class for expanded clones.

>12|.|TRBJ2-3|TRBV27|.
TGTGCCAGCAGTTTAAGAGCAGATACGCAGTATTTT
CASSLRADTQYF
>16|.|TRBJ2-5|TRBV11-3|.
TGTGCCAGCAGCTCACCCCAAACCACGGGCCAAGAGACCCAGTACTTC
CASSSPQTTGQETQYF
>14|.|TRBJ2-7|TRBV5-6|TRBD2
TGTGCCAGCAGCGGGGGGACTAGCGGTTACGAGCAGTACTTC
CASSGGTSGYEQYF
>16|.|TRBJ2-5|TRBV7-2|TRBD2
TGTGCCAGCAGCTTAGCGGTAGCGGGGGGTCGAGAGACCCAGTACTTC
CASSLAVAGGRETQYF
>12|few|TRBJ1-5|TRBV28|.
TGTGCCAGCAGTAGGGGTAATCAGCCCCAGCATTTT
CASSRGNQPQHF
>15|.|TRBJ2-5|TRBV11-2|TRBD1
TGTGCCAGCAGCAAGGGGACAGCTACTCAAGAGACCCAGTACTTC
CASSKGTATQETQYF
>13|.|TRBJ1-2|TRBV29-1|.
TGCAGCGGGACACAGGGTCTGGCCTATGGCTACACCTTC
CSGTQGLAYGYTF
>12|once|TRBJ2-7|TRBV2|.
TGTGCCGCGGCCGCTCCCAATTTCGAGCAGTACTTC
CAAAAPNFEQYF
>14|few|TRBJ2-6|TRBV23-1|.
TGCGCCAGCGGAGGGAACTCTGGGGCCAACGTCCTGACTTTC
CASGGNSGANVLTF
>11|few|TRBJ2-1|TRBV27|.
TGTGCCAGCAGCCCAGGCAATGAGCAGTTCTTC
CASSPGNEQFF
>15|.|TRBJ1-2|TRBV4-1|TRBD1
TGCGCCAGCAGCCAGGGACAGAAAAAACCATATGGCTACACCTTC
CASSQGQKKPYGYTF
>11|.|TRBJ1-1|TRBV6-5|.
TGTGCCAGCAGTACCTCACATGAAGCTTTCTTT
CASSTSHEAFF
>13|.|TRBJ2-1|TRBV29-1|TRBD2
TGCAGCGTTGGGACTAGCTCCTACAATGAGCAGTTCTTC
CSVGTSSYNEQFF
>12|few|TRBJ2-2|TRBV29-1|.
TGCAGCGTTGAAGGGTCCACCGGGGAGCTGTTTTTT
CSVEGSTGELFF
>15|.|TRBJ2-1|TRBV7-2|.
TGTGCCAGCAGCTTGCGGGGCCTCCAGGACAATGAGCAGTTCTTC
CASSLRGLQDNEQFF
>13|few|TRBJ2-1|TRBV19|.
TGTGCCAGTAGTCATGGGGGGTACAATGAGCAGTTCTTC
CASSHGGYNEQFF
>14|.|TRBJ2-7|TRBV2|.
TGTGCCAGCAGTGAAGGGTACAGGGTCAACGAGCAGTACTTC
CASSEGYRVNEQYF
>13|few|TRBJ2-7|TRBV5-1|.
TGCGCCAGCAGCATTGACAGTTCCTACGAGCAGTACTTC
CASSIDSSYEQYF
>12|.|TRBJ2-1|TRBV29-1|.
TGCAGCGTTGGGTGGTCAGACAATGAGCAGTTCTTC
CSVGWSDNEQFF
>13|few|TRBJ2-7|TRBV6-5|.
TGTGCCAGCAGTCCCCCCGGACTGAACGAGCAGTACTTC
CASSPPGLNEQYF
>13|.|TRBJ2-7|TRBV29-1|TRBD1
TGCAGCGGCAGGACAGGGCTTTCCTACGAGCAGTACTTC
CSGRTGLSYEQYF
>12|few|TRBJ1-1|TRBV6-5|.
TGTGCCAGCAGTGGGGGAAACACTGAAGCTTTCTTT
CASSGGNTEAFF
>15|.|TRBJ2-7|TRBV4-1|.
TGCGCCAGCAGCCAAGAAGTCGAGGGGAGGTACGAGCAGTACTTC
CASSQEVEGRYEQYF
>14|few|TRBJ1-1|TRBV29-1|.
TGCAGCGTTGAAGAATCGCAGGGGCTGGCTGAAGCTTTCTTT
CSVEESQGLAEAFF
>16|.|TRBJ2-1|TRBV7-3|TRBD2
TGTGCCAGCAGCTTAGGACTAGCGGGGGGTTACAATGAGCAGTTCTTC
CASSLGLAGGYNEQFF
>15|.|TRBJ2-7|TRBV4-3|.
TGCGCCAGCAGCCATTCATGGCAGGGGCGGAACGAGCAGTACTTC
CASSHSWQGRNEQYF
>14|.|TRBJ2-7|TRBV28|TRBD1
TGTGCCAGCAGACCAGGACAGGATACCTACGAGCAGTACTTC
CASRPGQDTYEQYF
>16|.|TRBJ1-3|TRBV5-1|.
TGCGCCAGCAGCTTGTGGGGACCGATCTCTGGAAACACCATATATTTT
CASSLWGPISGNTIYF
>10|.|TRBJ2-1|TRBV25-1|.
TGTGCCAGCAGGGGCGATGAGCAGTTCTTC
CASRGDEQFF
>14|.|TRBJ2-5|TRBV6-5|TRBD2
TGTGCCAGCAGGGGATGGGAGGGTCAAGAGACCCAGTACTTC
CASRGWEGQETQYF
>14|.|TRBJ2-7|TRBV5-1|TRBD2
TGCGCCAGCAGCGCGTGGGGAGGGGTCTACGAGCAGTACTTC
CASSAWGGVYEQYF
>14|.|TRBJ2-7|TRBV7-9|TRBD2
TGTGCCAGCAGCCACGGGGGGGTTCCCCACGAGCAGTACTTC
CASSHGGVPHEQYF
>15|.|TRBJ1-6|TRBV7-9|TRBD1
TGTGCCAGCAGCTCCAAAACAGGGGGTGATTCACCCCTCCACTTT
CASSSKTGGDSPLHF
>15|.|TRBJ2-7|TRBV9|.
TGTGCCAGCAGCGTAGGAGGTGTGGGTCTCTACGAGCAGTACTTC
CASSVGGVGLYEQYF
>16|.|TRBJ1-1|TRBV30|.
TGTGCCTGGAGTGCATTTAACGTGGGGGCCGGGACTGAAGCTTTCTTT
CAWSAFNVGAGTEAFF
>16|.|TRBJ2-7|TRBV4-1|TRBD1
TGCGCCAGCAGCCGGGGAGACAGGGGACCGACCTACGAGCAGTACTTC
CASSRGDRGPTYEQYF
>12|.|TRBJ2-6|TRBV9|.
TGTGCCAGCGCATCTGGGGCCAACGTCCTGACTTTC
CASASGANVLTF
>14|few|TRBJ2-7|TRBV7-2|TRBD2
TGTGCCAGCAGCTTTGCTAGCGGGAGCCCCGAGCAGTACTTC
CASSFASGSPEQYF
>12|.|TRBJ2-1|TRBV7-9|TRBD2
TGTGCCAGCAGTACTAGCGATAATGAGCAGTTCTTC
CASSTSDNEQFF
>16|few|TRBJ2-7|TRBV14|.
TGTGCCAGCAGCCAAGGAGAGGCCGGAGCAACCTACGAGCAGTACTTC
CASSQGEAGATYEQYF
>13|.|TRBJ2-1|TRBV29-1|.
TGCAGCGGTAGGGGTCGAACGAGGAATGAGCAGTTCTTC
CSGRGRTRNEQFF
>15|few|TRBJ1-4|TRBV7-9|.
TGTGCCAGCAGGCCAGACAGATCAACTAATGAAAAACTGTTTTTT
CASRPDRSTNEKLFF